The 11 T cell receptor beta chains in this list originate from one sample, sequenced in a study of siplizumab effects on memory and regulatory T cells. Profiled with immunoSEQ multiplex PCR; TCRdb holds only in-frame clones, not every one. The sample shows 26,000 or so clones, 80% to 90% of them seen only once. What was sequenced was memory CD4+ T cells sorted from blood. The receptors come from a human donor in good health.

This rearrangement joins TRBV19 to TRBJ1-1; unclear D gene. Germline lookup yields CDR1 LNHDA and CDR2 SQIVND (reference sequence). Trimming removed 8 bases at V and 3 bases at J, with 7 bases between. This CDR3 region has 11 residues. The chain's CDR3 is CASGRDTEAFF. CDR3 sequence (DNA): TGTGCCAGTGGTAGAGACACTGAAGCTTTCTTT.

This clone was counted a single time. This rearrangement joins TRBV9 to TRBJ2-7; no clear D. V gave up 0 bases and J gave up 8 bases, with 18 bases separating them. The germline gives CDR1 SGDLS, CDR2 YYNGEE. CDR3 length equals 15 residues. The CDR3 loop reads CASSVGRVRSDQQYF. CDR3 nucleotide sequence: TGTGCCAGCAGCGTAGGTCGCGTCAGGTCCGACCAGCAGTACTTC. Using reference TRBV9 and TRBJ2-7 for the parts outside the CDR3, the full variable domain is DSGVTQTPKHLITATGQRVTLRCSPRSGDLSVYWYQQSLDQGLQFLIQYYNGEERAKGNILERFSAQQFPDLHSELNLSSLELGDSALYFCASSVGRVRSDQQYFGPGTRLTVT.

Here the CDR3 reads CASSERPSSGSVYNEQFF. In nucleotides, the CDR3 is TGTGCCAGCAGCGAGAGACCGTCTAGCGGGTCTGTATACAATGAGCAGTTCTTC. V and J are TRBV7-9 and TRBJ2-1; 8 bases align to TRBD2. The CDR3 has 18 residues. J was trimmed by 4 bases and V by 5 bases; bases with no gene match: 16. The germline gives CDR1 SEHNR, CDR2 FQNEAQ (reference sequence).

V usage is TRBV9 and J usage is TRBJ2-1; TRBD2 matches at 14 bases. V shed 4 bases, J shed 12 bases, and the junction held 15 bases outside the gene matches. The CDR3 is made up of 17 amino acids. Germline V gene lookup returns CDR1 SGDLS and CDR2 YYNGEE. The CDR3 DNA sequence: TGTGCCAGCAGCCCCCCTATCGGGACTAGCGGGAGAATTTCGCAGTTCTTC. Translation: CASSPPIGTSGRISQFF.

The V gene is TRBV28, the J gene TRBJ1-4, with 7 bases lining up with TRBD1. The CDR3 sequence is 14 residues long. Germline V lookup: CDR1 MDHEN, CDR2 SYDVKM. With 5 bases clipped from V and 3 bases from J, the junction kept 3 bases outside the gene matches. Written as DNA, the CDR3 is TGTGCCAGCAGTCTCGGACAGGCTAATGAAAAACTGTTTTTT. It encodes CASSLGQANEKLFF.

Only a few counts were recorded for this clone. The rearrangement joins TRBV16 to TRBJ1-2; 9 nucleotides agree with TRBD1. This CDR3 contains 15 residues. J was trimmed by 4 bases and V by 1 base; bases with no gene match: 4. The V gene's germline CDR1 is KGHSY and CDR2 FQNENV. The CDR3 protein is CASSQFGTGTYGYTF. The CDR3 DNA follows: TGTGCCAGCAGCCAATTTGGGACAGGGACCTATGGCTACACCTTC.

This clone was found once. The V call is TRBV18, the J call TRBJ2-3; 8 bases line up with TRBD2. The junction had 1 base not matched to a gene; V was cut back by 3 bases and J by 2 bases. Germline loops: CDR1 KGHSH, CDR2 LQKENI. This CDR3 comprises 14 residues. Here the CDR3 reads CASSPSGATDTQYF. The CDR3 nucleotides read TGTGCCAGCTCACCTAGCGGGGCCACAGATACGCAGTATTTT.

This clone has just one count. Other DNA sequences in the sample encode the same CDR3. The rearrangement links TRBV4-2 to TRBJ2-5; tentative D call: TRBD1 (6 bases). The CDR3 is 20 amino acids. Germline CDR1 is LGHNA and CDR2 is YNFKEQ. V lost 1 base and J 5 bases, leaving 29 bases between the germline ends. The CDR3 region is CASSQVRQGAAEWGRETQYF. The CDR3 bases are TGTGCCAGCAGCCAAGTTCGTCAAGGCGCCGCCGAGTGGGGGCGGGAGACCCAGTACTTC.

This CDR3 reads CASSIDSPGNQPQHF. DNA for the CDR3: TGCGCCAGCAGCATTGACAGTCCGGGCAATCAGCCCCAGCATTTT. The rearrangement links TRBV5-1 to TRBJ1-5, with D possibly matching TRBD1 (5 bases). This CDR3 region has 15 residues. V dropped 4 bases and J dropped 2 bases, with 13 bases sitting between them. The germline V gene encodes CDR1 SGHRS and CDR2 YFSETQ.

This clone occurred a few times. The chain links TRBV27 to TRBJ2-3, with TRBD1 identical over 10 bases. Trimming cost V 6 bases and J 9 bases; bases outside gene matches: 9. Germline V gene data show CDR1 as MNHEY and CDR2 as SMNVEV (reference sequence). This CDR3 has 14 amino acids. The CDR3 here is CASRPPGDRGTQYF. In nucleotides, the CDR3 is TGTGCCAGCAGACCCCCGGGGGACAGGGGAACGCAGTATTTT.

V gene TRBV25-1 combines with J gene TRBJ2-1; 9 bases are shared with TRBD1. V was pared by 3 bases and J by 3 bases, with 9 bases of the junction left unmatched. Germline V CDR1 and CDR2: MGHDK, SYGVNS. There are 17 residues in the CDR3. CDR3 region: CASSDDYGTGIYNEQFF. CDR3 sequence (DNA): TGTGCCAGCAGTGATGACTACGGGACAGGGATCTACAATGAGCAGTTCTTC.